Following are 27 T cell receptor beta chains from one sample sequenced in a study of T-cell memory formation after mild COVID-19. TCRdb used MiXCR to reprocess the 5' RACE reads, holding one entry per CDR3 protein. The sample shows under 550,000 distinct CDR3 sequences, about 20% of them seen only once. Sequencing input: PBMCs or a T cell subset sorted from them (not recorded which). These receptors all come from an adult woman who had mild COVID-19 (a few samples of this study predate the infection). Cell type and time point are not known.

This clonotype was detected only a few times. The gene calls are TRBV5-1 and TRBJ2-7, with 7 bases that match TRBD1. The CDR3 runs to 14 residues. The germline CDR1 and CDR2 sequences are SGHRS and YFSETQ. With 4 bases clipped from V and 0 bases from J, the junction kept 4 bases outside the gene matches. CDR3 DNA sequence: TGCGCCAGCAGCCAGGACAGGTACTCCTACGAGCAGTACTTC. Protein sequence: CASSQDRYSYEQYF. Full variable domain (outside the CDR3, taken from reference TRBV5-1 and TRBJ2-7): KAGVTQTPRYLIKTRGQQVTLSCSPISGHRSVSWYQQTPGQGLQFLFEYFSETQRNKGNFPGRFSGRQFSNSRSEMNVSTLELGDSALYLCASSQDRYSYEQYFGPGTRLTVT.

This sequence joins TRBV29-1 and TRBJ1-4, with D possibly TRBD1 on 5 matching bases. The CDR3 has 15 residues. Between the trimmed V and J ends, which lost 5 bases and 0 bases, there was a span of 13 bases. CDR1 and CDR2 from the germline V gene are SQVTM and ANQGSEA. For the CDR3, the DNA is TGCAGCGTTCGCGGGGGGAACTCAACTAATGAAAAACTGTTTTTT. Encoded protein: CSVRGGNSTNEKLFF.

This rearrangement joins TRBV27 to TRBJ2-3; D tentatively reads TRBD1 or TRBD2 (6 bases each). The V end lost 10 bases, the J end lost 5 bases, and 19 bases lay between the germline ends. The CDR3 spans 14 residues. Germline CDR1 is MNHEY and CDR2 is SMNVEV (reference sequence). The DNA for the CDR3 is TGTGCCACCCTACCCCGGGGGCGCGGAGATACGCAGTATTTT. It encodes CATLPRGRGDTQYF.

The chain recombines TRBV7-9 with TRBJ2-1; D ambiguous. Between the trimmed V and J ends, which lost 0 bases and 6 bases, there was a span of 9 bases. Looked up from germline, CDR1 is SEHNR and CDR2 is FQNEAQ (reference sequence). The CDR3 contains 14 residues. Here the CDR3 DNA reads TGTGCCAGCAGCTTAGCGGATTGGCCCAATGAGCAGTTCTTC. As protein: CASSLADWPNEQFF. Complete variable domain (other parts from reference TRBV7-9 and TRBJ2-1): DTGVSQNPRHKITKRGQNVTFRCDPISEHNRLYWYRQTLGQGPEFLTYFQNEAQLEKSRLLSDRFSAERPKGSFSTLEIQRTEQGDSAMYLCASSLADWPNEQFFGPGTRLTVL.

Only a few counts were recorded for this clonotype. J is TRBJ2-2 and V is TRBV20-1, with D possibly being TRBD2 (6 bases). Trimming cost V 2 bases and J 4 bases, with 20 bases left between them. Looked up from germline, CDR1 is DFQATT and CDR2 is SNEGSKA (reference sequence). The CDR3 spans 17 residues. In DNA form, the CDR3 reads TGCAGTGCTAGACTCTCATCATGGGGGGTCGGCACCGGGGAGCTGTTTTTT. This encodes CSARLSSWGVGTGELFF.

In this sample, this clonotype turned up a few times. The chain combines TRBV7-9 with TRBJ1-1, with a tentative D call TRBD1 (6 bases). V lost 6 bases to trimming and J lost 5 bases, with 13 bases between them. This CDR3 spans 13 amino acids. Germline values: CDR1 SEHNR, CDR2 FQNEAQ (reference sequence). The CDR3 DNA reads TGTGCCAGCAGTTTACAGGGTTCAACTGAAGCTTTCTTT. This sequence encodes CASSLQGSTEAFF. Filled out from reference TRBV7-9 and TRBJ1-1, the complete variable domain reads DTGVSQNPRHKITKRGQNVTFRCDPISEHNRLYWYRQTLGQGPEFLTYFQNEAQLEKSRLLSDRFSAERPKGSFSTLEIQRTEQGDSAMYLCASSLQGSTEAFFGQGTRLTVV.

This chain connects TRBV5-1 to TRBJ2-1, with 7 bases matching TRBD2. Germline lookup yields CDR1 SGHRS and CDR2 YFSETQ. This CDR3 has 17 residues. The V gene end was trimmed by 3 bases and the J gene end by 0 bases; junction bases not matched to a gene: 9. CDR3 residues: CASSSSAGQASYNEQFF. As DNA, the CDR3 is TGCGCCAGCAGCTCTTCAGCGGGGCAAGCCTCCTACAATGAGCAGTTCTTC.

The J gene is TRBJ2-2, the V gene TRBV11-2; 9 positions match TRBD1. Germline V gene lookup returns CDR1 SGHAT and CDR2 FQNNGV. V trimming: 1 base; J trimming: 6 bases; junction bases outside the gene matches: 3. This CDR3 contains 15 residues. CDR3 sequence reads: CASSLAQGAPGELFF. CDR3 coding DNA: TGTGCCAGCAGCTTAGCACAGGGGGCGCCCGGGGAGCTGTTTTTT.

This clonotype showed up just once. The chain combines TRBV30 with TRBJ2-7; perhaps TRBD2 as D (6 bases). Germline assignment: CDR1 GTSNPN and CDR2 SVGIG (reference sequence). Trimming pared 6 bases from V and 6 bases from J, leaving 24 bases between. The CDR3 totals 15 residues. CDR3 DNA: TGTGCCTGTTCCGAGTGGGGGGAAATCTCGGGCGAGCAGTACTTC. Its translation: CACSEWGEISGEQYF.

The chain employs TRBV18 and TRBJ2-7; D is unclear. This CDR3 has 12 amino acids. Germline CDR1 and CDR2: KGHSH and LQKENI. V was shortened by 3 bases and J by 5 bases, with 8 bases between the two germline ends. CDR3: CASSPGIDEQYF. CDR3 nucleotides: TGTGCCAGCTCACCGGGTATCGACGAGCAGTACTTC.

The chain carries TRBV27 and TRBJ2-7; TRBD1 or TRBD2 may be the D gene (5 bases each). This CDR3 contains 16 residues. Trimming cost V 6 bases and J 0 bases, with 18 bases left between them. Germline-derived CDR1 and CDR2 are MNHEY and SMNVEV (reference sequence). Here the CDR3 reads CASRLDGTFNSYEQYF. As DNA, the CDR3 is TGTGCCAGCAGATTGGACGGGACGTTTAACTCCTACGAGCAGTACTTC.

This clonotype was seen a handful of times. The chain carries TRBV5-1 and TRBJ2-1; 8 positions match TRBD1. The CDR3 consists of 15 residues. Germline V gene sequence: CDR1 SGHRS, CDR2 YFSETQ. Germline trimming cut 5 bases from V and 7 bases from J; bases unmatched to any gene: 11. CDR3 bases: TGCGCCAGCAGTACCGCAGGGGGCGCATGGAATGAGCAGTTCTTC. Translated: CASSTAGGAWNEQFF.

This clonotype was counted a few times. The rearrangement joins TRBV6-5 to TRBJ2-7, with D perhaps matching TRBD1 or TRBD2 (5 bases each). Germline CDR1 reads MNHEY; CDR2 reads SVGAGI. CDR3 length: 16 residues. The V and J ends lost 7 bases and 4 bases respectively, with 23 bases between them. The CDR3 region is CASTPSLGDQKYEQYF. CDR3 sequence (DNA): TGTGCCAGCACCCCTAGCCTGGGGGATCAAAAATACGAGCAGTACTTC.

The chain uses TRBV11-1 and TRBJ2-2; 11 positions agree with TRBD2. After removal of 6 bases from V and 7 bases from J, the junction contained 25 bases not matched to a gene. The CDR3 is 21 residues long. Germline loops: CDR1 SGHAT, CDR2 FQDESV (reference sequence). In DNA, the CDR3 is TGTGCCAGCAGTGCCTCCTTGGGCCGGCTAGCGGGGGGCCCCTCCGGCGGGGAGCTGTTTTTT. Its translation: CASSASLGRLAGGPSGGELFF.

This clonotype was seen only a few times. The chain joins TRBV5-1 to TRBJ2-7; 8 nucleotides align to TRBD1. The CDR3 has 15 amino acids. Germline values: CDR1 SGHRS, CDR2 YFSETQ. V shed 2 bases and J 3 bases; nucleotides not matched to a gene: 7. The CDR3 region is CASSFSRGQSYEQYF. CDR3 sequence (DNA): TGCGCCAGCAGCTTTAGCAGGGGGCAAAGCTACGAGCAGTACTTC.

The V call is TRBV7-9, the J call TRBJ2-2; D is unresolved. Germline lookup yields CDR1 SEHNR and CDR2 FQNEAQ (reference sequence). V lost 5 bases and J lost 0, with 13 bases in between. The CDR3 runs 16 residues. This CDR3 reads CASSPRDGANTGELFF. CDR3 bases: TGTGCCAGCAGCCCTCGCGACGGTGCGAACACCGGGGAGCTGTTTTTT.

This clonotype occurred many times. The chain carries TRBV11-2 and TRBJ1-1; the match to TRBD1 covers 7 bases. V lost 5 bases to trimming and J lost 1 base; unmatched junction nucleotides: 4. The CDR3 contains 14 residues. Germline CDR1 and CDR2: SGHAT and FQNNGV. CDR3 sequence: CASSPRDRNTEAFF. For the CDR3, the DNA is TGTGCCAGCAGCCCCCGGGACAGGAACACTGAAGCTTTCTTT.

The chain is built from TRBV24-1 and TRBJ2-3, with D uncertain. The CDR3 is 13 residues long. Trimming removed 3 bases from V and 2 bases from J, with 5 bases in between. Germline CDR1 and CDR2: KGHDR and SFDVKD. CDR3 DNA sequence: TGTGCCACCAGTGATAGGAACACAGATACGCAGTATTTT. Translation: CATSDRNTDTQYF.

In this sample, this clonotype turned up many times. The J gene is TRBJ2-7, the V gene TRBV4-3, with TRBD2 matching over 8 bases. Germline trimming cut 0 bases from V and 2 bases from J; bases unmatched to any gene: 3. CDR1 and CDR2 from the germline V gene are LGHNA and YSLEER. The CDR3 covers 15 residues. This chain's CDR3 is CASSQEGLGAYEQYF. In nucleotides, the CDR3 is TGCGCCAGCAGCCAAGAGGGACTAGGGGCCTACGAGCAGTACTTC.

The J gene is TRBJ2-1, the V gene TRBV29-1; D is perhaps TRBD2 (6 bases). Looked up from germline, CDR1 is SQVTM and CDR2 is ANQGSEA. The CDR3 runs 14 residues. V was shortened by 0 bases and J by 7 bases, with 13 bases between the two germline ends. CDR3 nucleotide sequence: TGCAGCGTTGAAGACGGGAGAGGGTGGAATGAGCAGTTCTTC. Translation gives CSVEDGRGWNEQFF.

The rearrangement uses TRBV11-2 and TRBJ2-2, with D possibly matching TRBD1 (7 bases). V lost 3 bases to trimming and J lost 4 bases, with 21 bases between them. Germline-derived CDR1 and CDR2 are SGHAT and FQNNGV. The CDR3 is made up of 18 amino acids. The CDR3 DNA reads TGTGCCAGCAGCTTCCATAGCAGGGGGGTCTGGACCACCGGGGAGCTGTTTTTT. Its translation is CASSFHSRGVWTTGELFF.

The rearrangement uses TRBV12-3 or TRBV12-4 and TRBJ2-1; a weak D match, TRBD1 (5 bases). The CDR3 has 12 amino acids. The V end lost 3 bases, the J end lost 10 bases, and 10 bases lay between the germline ends. CDR3: CASSFIQGEQFF. The CDR3 DNA is TGTGCCAGCAGTTTCATTCAGGGCGAGCAGTTCTTC.

V and J are TRBV20-1 and TRBJ2-7; the D is unclear. The V gene's germline CDR1 is DFQATT and CDR2 SNEGSKA (reference sequence). The V end was cut by 0 bases, the J end by 4 bases, with 4 bases between. This CDR3 is built from 11 residues. In DNA, the CDR3 is TGCAGTGCTAGAGACATTTACGAGCAGTACTTC. This translates into CSARDIYEQYF.

This clonotype appeared many times. The chain employs TRBV5-1 and TRBJ1-1; D is perhaps TRBD1 (6 bases). Germline V gene lookup returns CDR1 SGHRS and CDR2 YFSETQ. Trimming took off 1 base at V and 0 bases at J, with 7 bases between the two ends. This CDR3 contains 14 residues. CDR3 nucleotide sequence: TGCGCCAGCAGCTTGCAGGGGATGAACACTGAAGCTTTCTTT. Residues: CASSLQGMNTEAFF.

This clonotype was observed a single time. The chain uses TRBV5-1 and TRBJ1-2, with 8 bases lining up with TRBD1. The CDR3 is 18 amino acids. Trimming cost V 4 bases and J 7 bases; bases outside gene matches: 21. CDR1 is SGHRS and CDR2 is YFSETQ in the germline V gene. CDR3 nucleotide sequence: TGCGCCAGCAGCCCCGATGGACAGGGCCTTATTTTGAGGAGTGGCTACACCTTC. It translates to CASSPDGQGLILRSGYTF.

The V gene is TRBV7-2, the J gene TRBJ2-7, with D uncertain. The germline gives CDR1 SGHTA, CDR2 FQGNSA. CDR3 length: 14 amino acids. Trimming pared 2 bases from V and 0 bases from J, leaving 8 bases between. Here the CDR3 reads CASSLTTASYEQYF. CDR3 nucleotides: TGTGCCAGCAGCTTAACTACCGCCTCCTACGAGCAGTACTTC.

The gene calls are TRBV7-3 and TRBJ2-3; 10 bases agree with TRBD1. Germline V gene sequence: CDR1 SGHTA, CDR2 FQGTGA. V was clipped by 5 bases and J by 4 bases; unmatched bases: 6. The CDR3 is 15 residues long. CDR3 nucleotide sequence: TGTGCCAGCAGCCCAGGGACAGGGGCCTCAGATACGCAGTATTTT. This gives the protein CASSPGTGASDTQYF.